The 18 T cell receptor beta chains presented below share a single source sample, sequenced in a study of neoadjuvant nivolumab and ipilimumab in lung cancer. The table came from immunoSEQ multiplex PCR; TCRdb's copy has only in-frame clones and leaves some out. This sample has 2,500 to 4,000 clones, with about nine tenths found just once. The input for sequencing was tumor tissue, taken after neoadjuvant nivolumab, alone or with ipilimumab, at or shortly before surgery. These receptors were taken from an adult with non-small cell lung cancer.

This chain links TRBV9 with TRBJ2-7, with D perhaps assigned TRBD1 or TRBD2 (5 bases each). CDR1 and CDR2 from the germline V gene are SGDLS and YYNGEE. With 4 bases removed from V and 1 base from J, the gap between germline ends came to 12 bases. The CDR3 is 14 amino acids. The CDR3 sequence is CASSPRGDSYEQYF. For the CDR3, the DNA is TGTGCCAGCAGCCCCCGGGGCGATTCCTACGAGCAGTACTTC.

The chain's CDR3 is CASSEVPTLLGANVLTF. As DNA, the CDR3 is TGTGCCAGCAGTGAAGTCCCTACCCTCCTTGGGGCCAACGTCCTGACTTTC. The chain recombines TRBV2 with TRBJ2-6; D is unresolved. The CDR3 loop spans 17 amino acids. Trimming removed 1 base at V and 3 bases at J, with 13 bases between. Germline loops: CDR1 SNHLY, CDR2 FYNNEI.

The chain is built from TRBV4-3 and TRBJ1-3; no definite D call. The CDR3 totals 17 residues. Looked up from germline, CDR1 is LGHNA and CDR2 is YSLEER. Trimming took off 1 base at V and 0 bases at J, with 13 bases between the two ends. CDR3 region: CASSQVPVAASGNTIYF. The DNA for the CDR3 is TGCGCCAGCAGCCAAGTACCCGTGGCAGCCTCTGGAAACACCATATATTTT.

The chain links TRBV7-2 to TRBJ2-7, with TRBD2 identical over 11 bases. Germline CDR1 SGHTA, CDR2 FQGNSA. The CDR3 runs to 19 residues. With V trimmed by 5 bases and J by 0 bases, 15 bases remained unmatched. The CDR3 nucleotides read TGTGCCAGCAGCAAATATTCCGAAATAGCGGGAGGGAGCTCCTACGAGCAGTACTTC. This codes for CASSKYSEIAGGSSYEQYF.

The chain links TRBV28 to TRBJ2-1, with 10 bases identical to TRBD2. V lost 5 bases, J lost 0 bases, and 4 bases stayed unmatched. The germline gives CDR1 MDHEN, CDR2 SYDVKM. CDR3 length: 16 residues. This chain's CDR3 is CASSRSGRSSYNEQFF. The CDR3 DNA is TGTGCCAGCAGTCGTAGCGGGAGGAGCTCCTACAATGAGCAGTTCTTC.

This clone was counted a few times. The CDR3 DNA reads as TGCGCCAGCAGCCAAGGGACAGGGGGATTGAACACTGAAGCTTTCTTT. Translated, it gives CASSQGTGGLNTEAFF. This rearrangement joins TRBV5-1 to TRBJ1-1; 11 bases are shared with TRBD1. The germline V gene encodes CDR1 SGHRS and CDR2 YFSETQ. Losses at the gene ends were 4 bases for V and 0 bases for J; bases not matched to a gene: 5. The CDR3 spans 16 residues.

The rearrangement uses TRBV2 and TRBJ2-2; 7 nucleotides agree with TRBD2. Germline values: CDR1 SNHLY, CDR2 FYNNEI. This CDR3 has 14 residues. V lost 8 bases to trimming and J lost 4 bases; unmatched junction nucleotides: 7. The DNA of the CDR3 is TGTGCCAGCGGTCAAAGCGGGGCCACCGGGGAGCTGTTTTTT. Encoded protein: CASGQSGATGELFF.

The chain couples TRBV5-1 to TRBJ2-3; D remains ambiguous. This CDR3 has 17 amino acids. V was pared by 4 bases and J by 0 bases, with 18 bases between. The germline V gene has CDR1 SGHRS and CDR2 YFSETQ. CDR3 amino acids: CASSRAHSTQSTDTQYF. The CDR3 nucleotides read TGCGCCAGCAGCCGGGCCCACTCGACGCAGAGCACAGATACGCAGTATTTT. Combining the CDR3 with reference TRBV5-1 and TRBJ2-3 gives the whole variable domain KAGVTQTPRYLIKTRGQQVTLSCSPISGHRSVSWYQQTPGQGLQFLFEYFSETQRNKGNFPGRFSGRQFSNSRSEMNVSTLELGDSALYLCASSRAHSTQSTDTQYFGPGTRLTVL.

DNA for the CDR3: TGTGCCAGCAGCTTGGATGGGGCAACAGCTACTGAAGCTTTCTTT. This codes for CASSLDGATATEAFF. V is TRBV5-8 and J is TRBJ1-1; D is possibly TRBD1 (5 bases). V dropped 0 bases and J dropped 5 bases, with 14 bases sitting between them. The V gene's germline CDR1 is SGHTS and CDR2 YDEGEE. The CDR3 runs 15 residues.

This clone came up a few times. The V call is TRBV4-1, the J call TRBJ1-2; no clear D gene. Germline-derived CDR1 and CDR2 are MGHRA and YSYEKL. The CDR3 is 10 residues long. The V end was cut by 8 bases, the J end by 6 bases, with 7 bases between. The CDR3: CASGVDGYTF. The CDR3 DNA reads as TGCGCCAGCGGTGTGGATGGCTACACCTTC.

V is TRBV5-1 and J is TRBJ1-1, with 11 bases aligning to TRBD1. Per the germline V gene, CDR1 is SGHRS and CDR2 is YFSETQ. After removal of 5 bases from V and 0 bases from J, the junction contained 6 bases not matched to a gene. The CDR3 is 16 amino acids. In DNA form, the CDR3 reads TGCGCCAGCAGATCCGGGACAGGGGGGATGAACACTGAAGCTTTCTTT. It codes for CASRSGTGGMNTEAFF.

The rearrangement links TRBV6-1 to TRBJ1-1; D is ambiguous. Germline CDR1 is MNHNS and CDR2 is SASEGT. This CDR3 has 13 amino acids. V lost 6 bases and J lost 7, with 15 bases in between. Here the CDR3 DNA reads TGTGCCAGCAGCCAAGGCGTGGGGTTTGAAGCTTTCTTT. Its translation is CASSQGVGFEAFF.

This rearrangement joins TRBV11-2 to TRBJ2-3; 7 positions match TRBD2. This CDR3 is 14 amino acids long. Germline CDR1 SGHAT, CDR2 FQNNGV. V lost 7 bases to trimming and J lost 2 bases; unmatched junction nucleotides: 6. CDR3: CASTTREITDTQYF. The DNA of the CDR3 is TGTGCCAGCACAACGCGGGAGATCACAGATACGCAGTATTTT.

The genes are TRBV19 and TRBJ2-1, with D tentatively TRBD2 (6 bases). This CDR3 spans 15 amino acids. From germline, CDR1 is LNHDA and CDR2 SQIVND (reference sequence). The V gene lost 3 bases and the J gene lost 4 bases, with 13 bases spanning the gap. The CDR3 coding sequence is TGTGCCAGTAGTATTACTAGCAGCTTATACAATGAGCAGTTCTTC. It codes for CASSITSSLYNEQFF.

CDR3 nucleotides: TGTGCCAGCAGCCCCACAGCTAACTATGGCTACACCTTC. This sequence encodes CASSPTANYGYTF. The chain combines TRBV28 with TRBJ1-2, with D hard to call. Trimming removed 6 bases from V and 0 bases from J, with 8 bases in between. The CDR3 contains 13 residues. Germline CDR1 reads MDHEN; CDR2 reads SYDVKM.

The chain couples TRBV7-2 to TRBJ1-2; D uncertain. The CDR3 has 15 residues. V shed 2 bases and J shed 4 bases, with 14 bases lying between them. Per germline, CDR1 SGHTA and CDR2 FQGNSA. The CDR3 protein is CASSLHVTSIYGYTF. In nucleotides, the CDR3 is TGTGCCAGCAGCTTACATGTCACAAGCATCTATGGCTACACCTTC. Using reference TRBV7-2 and TRBJ1-2 for the parts outside the CDR3, the full variable domain is GAGVSQSPSNKVTEKGKDVELRCDPISGHTALYWYRQSLGQGLEFLIYFQGNSAPDKSGLPSDRFSAERTGGSVSTLTIQRTQQEDSAVYLCASSLHVTSIYGYTFGSGTRLTVV.

This sequence joins TRBV11-2 and TRBJ2-4; D not resolved. Germline values: CDR1 SGHAT, CDR2 FQNNGV. Trimming took 4 bases from V and 1 from J, leaving 17 bases between them. The CDR3 contains 17 residues. The CDR3 DNA reads TGTGCCAGCAGCTCCAAGTCTACCATAAGGGCCAAAAACATTCAGTACTTC. Its protein product is CASSSKSTIRAKNIQYF.

The chain recombines TRBV29-1 with TRBJ2-3; 8 nucleotides agree with TRBD2. The junction had 6 bases not matched to a gene; V was cut back by 5 bases and J by 2 bases. Germline values: CDR1 SQVTM, CDR2 ANQGSEA. This CDR3 comprises 14 residues. Here the CDR3 DNA reads TGCAGCGTTACCGGGACTAGGCTCACAGATACGCAGTATTTT. Its protein is CSVTGTRLTDTQYF.